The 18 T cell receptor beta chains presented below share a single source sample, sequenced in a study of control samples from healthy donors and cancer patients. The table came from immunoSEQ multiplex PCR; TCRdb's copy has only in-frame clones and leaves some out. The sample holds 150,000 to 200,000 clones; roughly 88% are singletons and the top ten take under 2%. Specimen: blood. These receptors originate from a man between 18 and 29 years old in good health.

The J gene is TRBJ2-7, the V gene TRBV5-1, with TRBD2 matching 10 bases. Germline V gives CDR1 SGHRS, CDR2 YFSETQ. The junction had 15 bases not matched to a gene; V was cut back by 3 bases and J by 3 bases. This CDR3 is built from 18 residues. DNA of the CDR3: TGCGCCAGCAGCTCTAGCGGGGGACACGGGAGGGAGGGCTACGAGCAGTACTTC. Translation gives CASSSSGGHGREGYEQYF. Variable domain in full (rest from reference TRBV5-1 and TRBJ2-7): KAGVTQTPRYLIKTRGQQVTLSCSPISGHRSVSWYQQTPGQGLQFLFEYFSETQRNKGNFPGRFSGRQFSNSRSEMNVSTLELGDSALYLCASSSSGGHGREGYEQYFGPGTRLTVT.

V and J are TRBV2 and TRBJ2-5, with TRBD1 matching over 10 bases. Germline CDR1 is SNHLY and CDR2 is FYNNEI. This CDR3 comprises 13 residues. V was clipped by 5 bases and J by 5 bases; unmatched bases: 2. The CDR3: CASSLDRGETQYF. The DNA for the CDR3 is TGTGCCAGCAGTCTGGACAGGGGGGAGACCCAGTACTTC.

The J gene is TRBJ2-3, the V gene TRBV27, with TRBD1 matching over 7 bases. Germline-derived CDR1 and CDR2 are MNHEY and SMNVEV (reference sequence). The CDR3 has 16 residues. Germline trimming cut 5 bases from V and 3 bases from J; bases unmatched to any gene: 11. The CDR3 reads CASSLQTGYETDTQYF. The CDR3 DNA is TGTGCCAGCAGTCTCCAGACAGGGTACGAAACAGATACGCAGTATTTT.

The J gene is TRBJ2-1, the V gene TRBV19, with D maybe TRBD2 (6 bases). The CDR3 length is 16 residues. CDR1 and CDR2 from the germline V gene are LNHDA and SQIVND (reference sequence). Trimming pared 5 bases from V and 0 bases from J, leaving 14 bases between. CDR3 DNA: TGTGCCAGTAGTGGGCGTGGGGGGAGCTCCTACAATGAGCAGTTCTTC. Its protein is CASSGRGGSSYNEQFF.

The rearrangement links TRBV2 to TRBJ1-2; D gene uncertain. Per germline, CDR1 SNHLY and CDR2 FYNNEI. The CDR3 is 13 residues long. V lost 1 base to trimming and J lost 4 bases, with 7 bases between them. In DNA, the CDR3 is TGTGCCAGCAGTGAAGGTGGGATCTATGGCTACACCTTC. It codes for CASSEGGIYGYTF.

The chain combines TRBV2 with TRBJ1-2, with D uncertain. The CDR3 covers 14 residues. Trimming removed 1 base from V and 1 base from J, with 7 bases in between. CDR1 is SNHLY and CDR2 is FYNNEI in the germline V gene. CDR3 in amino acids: CASSEEKGNYGYTF. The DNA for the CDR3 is TGTGCCAGCAGTGAAGAGAAGGGTAACTATGGCTACACCTTC.

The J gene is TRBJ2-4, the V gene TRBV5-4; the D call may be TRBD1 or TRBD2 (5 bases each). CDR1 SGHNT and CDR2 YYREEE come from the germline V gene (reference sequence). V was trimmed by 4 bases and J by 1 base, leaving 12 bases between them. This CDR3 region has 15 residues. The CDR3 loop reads CASSIGTAAKNIQYF. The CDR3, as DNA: TGTGCCAGCAGCATTGGGACGGCCGCCAAAAACATTCAGTACTTC.

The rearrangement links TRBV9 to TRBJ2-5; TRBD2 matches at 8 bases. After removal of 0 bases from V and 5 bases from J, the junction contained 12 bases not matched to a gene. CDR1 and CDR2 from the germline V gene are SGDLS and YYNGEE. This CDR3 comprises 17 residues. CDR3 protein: CASSVGVAAGGEETQYF. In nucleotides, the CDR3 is TGTGCCAGCAGCGTAGGGGTGGCCGCGGGGGGCGAGGAGACCCAGTACTTC. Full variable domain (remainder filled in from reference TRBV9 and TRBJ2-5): DSGVTQTPKHLITATGQRVTLRCSPRSGDLSVYWYQQSLDQGLQFLIQYYNGEERAKGNILERFSAQQFPDLHSELNLSSLELGDSALYFCASSVGVAAGGEETQYFGPGTRLLVL.

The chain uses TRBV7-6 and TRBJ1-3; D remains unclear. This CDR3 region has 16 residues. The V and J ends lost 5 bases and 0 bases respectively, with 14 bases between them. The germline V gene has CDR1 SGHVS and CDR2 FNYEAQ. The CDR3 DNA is TGTGCCAGCAGCCCTAGGCCCCCAGTCTCTGGAAACACCATATATTTT. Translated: CASSPRPPVSGNTIYF.

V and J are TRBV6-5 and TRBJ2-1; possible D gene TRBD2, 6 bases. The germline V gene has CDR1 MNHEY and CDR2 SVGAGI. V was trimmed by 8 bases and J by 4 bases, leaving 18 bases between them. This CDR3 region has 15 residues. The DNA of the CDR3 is TGTGCCAGCGGCCTTCATAGCGGAGCTTACAATGAGCAGTTCTTC. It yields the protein CASGLHSGAYNEQFF.

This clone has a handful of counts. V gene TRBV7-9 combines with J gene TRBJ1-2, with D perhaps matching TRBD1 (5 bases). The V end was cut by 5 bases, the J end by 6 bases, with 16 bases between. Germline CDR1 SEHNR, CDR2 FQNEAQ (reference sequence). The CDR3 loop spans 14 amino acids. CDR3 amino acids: CASSRDRDSHGYTF. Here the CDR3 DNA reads TGTGCCAGCAGCCGAGACAGAGACTCTCATGGCTACACCTTC.

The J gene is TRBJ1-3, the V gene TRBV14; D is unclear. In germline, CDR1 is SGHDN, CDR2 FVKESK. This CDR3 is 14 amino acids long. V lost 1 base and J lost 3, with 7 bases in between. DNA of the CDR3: TGTGCCAGCAGCCAAGTCCTGGGTGGAAACACCATATATTTT. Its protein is CASSQVLGGNTIYF.

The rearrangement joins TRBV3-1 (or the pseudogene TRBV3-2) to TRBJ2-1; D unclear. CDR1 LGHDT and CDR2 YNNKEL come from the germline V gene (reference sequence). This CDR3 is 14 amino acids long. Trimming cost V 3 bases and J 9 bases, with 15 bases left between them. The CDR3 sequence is CASSHRGLTGEQFF. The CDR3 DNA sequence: TGTGCCAGCAGCCATAGAGGCCTCACTGGTGAGCAGTTCTTC.

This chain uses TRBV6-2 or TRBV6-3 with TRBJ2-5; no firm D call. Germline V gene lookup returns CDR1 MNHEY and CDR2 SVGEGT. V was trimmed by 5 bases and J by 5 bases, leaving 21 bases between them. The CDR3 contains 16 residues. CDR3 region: CASSPGSWGGFETQYF. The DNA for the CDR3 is TGTGCCAGCAGTCCAGGCTCGTGGGGTGGATTTGAGACCCAGTACTTC.

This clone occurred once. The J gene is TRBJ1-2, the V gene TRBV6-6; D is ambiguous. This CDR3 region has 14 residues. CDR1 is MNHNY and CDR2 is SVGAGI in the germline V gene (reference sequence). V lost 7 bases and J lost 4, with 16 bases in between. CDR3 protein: CASKGNKSLYGYTF. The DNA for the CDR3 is TGTGCCAGCAAAGGGAACAAATCCCTCTATGGCTACACCTTC.

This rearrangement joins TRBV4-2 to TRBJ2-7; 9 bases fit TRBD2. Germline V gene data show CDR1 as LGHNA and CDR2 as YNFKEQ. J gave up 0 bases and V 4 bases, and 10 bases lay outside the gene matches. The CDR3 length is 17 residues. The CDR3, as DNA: TGTGCCAGCAGCCGCCGTCTGGGGCGGGGGGGCTCCTACGAGCAGTACTTC. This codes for CASSRRLGRGGSYEQYF.

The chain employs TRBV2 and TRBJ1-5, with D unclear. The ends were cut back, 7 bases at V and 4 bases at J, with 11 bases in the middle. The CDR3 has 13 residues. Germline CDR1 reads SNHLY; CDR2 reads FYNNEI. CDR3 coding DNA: TGTGCCAGCACCCGGCAGTATAATCAGCCCCAGCATTTT. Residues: CASTRQYNQPQHF.

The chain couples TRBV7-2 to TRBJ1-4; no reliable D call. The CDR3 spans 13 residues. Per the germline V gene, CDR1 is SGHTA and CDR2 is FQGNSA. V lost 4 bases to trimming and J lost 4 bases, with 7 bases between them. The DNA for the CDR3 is TGTGCCAGCAGCTCCTCCTTTAATGAAAAACTGTTTTTT. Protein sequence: CASSSSFNEKLFF.